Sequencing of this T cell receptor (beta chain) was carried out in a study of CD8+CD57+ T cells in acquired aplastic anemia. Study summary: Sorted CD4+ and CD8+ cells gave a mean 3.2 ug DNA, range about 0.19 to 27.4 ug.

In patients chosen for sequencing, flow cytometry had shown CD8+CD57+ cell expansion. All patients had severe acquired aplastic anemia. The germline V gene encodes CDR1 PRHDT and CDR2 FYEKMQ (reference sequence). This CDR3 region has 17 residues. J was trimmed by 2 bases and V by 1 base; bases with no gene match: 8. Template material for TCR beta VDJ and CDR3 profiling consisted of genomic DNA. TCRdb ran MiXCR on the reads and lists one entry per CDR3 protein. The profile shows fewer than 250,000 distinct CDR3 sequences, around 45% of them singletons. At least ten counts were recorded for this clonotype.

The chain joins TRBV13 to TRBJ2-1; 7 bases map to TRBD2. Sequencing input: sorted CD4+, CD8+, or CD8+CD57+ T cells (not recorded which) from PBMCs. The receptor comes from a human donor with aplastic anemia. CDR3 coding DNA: TGTGCCAGCAGCTTAGTGGTCACTAGCGCTACCTACAATGAGCAGTTCTTC. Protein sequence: CASSLVVTSATYNEQFF.